This T cell receptor beta chain was sequenced for a study of response to subunit inactivated influenza vaccine. Comment on this clonotype: Its antigen is as yet unknown.

TCRdb recomputed calls from the RT-PCR reads with MiXCR, one row per CDR3 protein. The sample has over 150,000 distinct CDR3 sequences; around a tenth are singletons. This CDR3 region has 11 residues. Germline CDR1 reads SQVTM; CDR2 reads ANQGSEA. Trimming removed 5 bases from V and 9 bases from J; junction bases left unmatched: 6. Whole-study findings and limits: The authors put forward the suggestion that each seasonal influenza vaccination may bring in only a limited number of new T cells.

The receptor comes from a man aged 50 to 60 who received an inactivated influenza vaccine. The J gene is TRBJ1-2, the V gene TRBV29-1; 7 bases fit TRBD1. The sample here was non-naive T cells sorted from PBMCs, taken on the day of vaccination. The CDR3 nucleotides read TGCAGCGTTACAGGGGAGGCTCGCTACACCTTC. This sequence encodes CSVTGEARYTF.